The present T cell receptor (beta chain) was sequenced within a study of control samples from healthy donors and cancer patients. The CDR3 consists of 16 residues. Per germline, CDR1 SGHTA and CDR2 FQGNSA. V lost 5 bases and J lost 4; bases outside the gene matches: 11. The repertoire was sequenced with immunoSEQ multiplex PCR; TCRdb's copy has only in-frame clones and lacks some. This sample yields 20,000 to 30,000 clones, of which roughly 88% are seen a single time; over 10% belongs to the top ten. The rearrangement links TRBV7-2 to TRBJ2-1; 7 bases agree with TRBD1. The sequence was obtained from a man over 45 with lung cancer. Material: PBMCs. The CDR3, as DNA: TGTGCCAGCAGCCTCTCGGACAGGTTGCTATACAATGAGCAGTTCTTC. Translation gives CASSLSDRLLYNEQFF.